What follows describes a single TCR beta chain. The V gene's germline CDR1 is SEHNR and CDR2 FQNEAQ (reference sequence). Trimming stripped 3 bases from V and 5 bases from J, with 19 bases between. The CDR3 loop spans 16 amino acids. The data are from a study of T cell clonotyping in hematopoietic cell transplantation. Assay used: immunoSEQ multiplex PCR; TCRdb lists only in-frame clones, some missing. Here the sample spans 40,000 to 45,000 clones, about 95% being singletons. The source material was peripheral blood mononuclear cells. J is TRBJ1-1 and V is TRBV7-9, with D perhaps TRBD1 (5 bases). This TCR was recovered from a woman aged 50 to 60 in good health. Some clones in this sample may be carry-over from other donors' samples. CDR3 nucleotides: TGTGCCAGCAGCTTGGGGGTCGGAGTGCGGGGGACTGAAGCTTTCTTT. Translation: CASSLGVGVRGTEAFF.